The 30 T cell receptor beta chains given below trace back to one sample, sequenced in a study of cytomegalovirus exposure and HLA in healthy donors (dated by TCRdb to about 2017). The library came from the immunoSEQ multiplex PCR assay. For the multiplex PCR, a mixture combining 60 forward primers for TCR Vbeta segments and 13 reverse primers for TCR Jbeta segments was used. TCRdb retrieved this table from immuneACCESS and kept in-frame rearrangements only. Not all clones are present; in checked studies, unresolved V genes account for under half, and no reason is known for the remainder. This sample lists roughly 200,000 clones; approximately 80% were detected once. Jointly, the top ten make up 2.9% of the sample. The sample taken for sequencing was PBMCs. The receptors here all came from a man aged 25-45 years in good health and CMV-seronegative.

This clone was observed once. This chain joins TRBV4-1 and TRBJ2-5; no definite D call. The J call is in doubt because the DNA end fits TRBJ2-7 better. CDR1 MGHRA and CDR2 YSYEKL come from the germline V gene. The CDR3 consists of 16 residues. The CDR3 spells CASSQVPRGRSYEQYF. CDR3 DNA sequence: TGCGCCAGCAGCCAGGTCCCTCGCGGTCGGTCCTACGAGCAGTACTTC.

The J gene is TRBJ1-2, the V gene TRBV4-1; 8 bases map to TRBD1. This CDR3 contains 15 residues. Losses at the gene ends were 4 bases for V and 2 bases for J; bases not matched to a gene: 6. Germline values: CDR1 MGHRA, CDR2 YSYEKL. This CDR3 reads CASSLRTGKNYGYTF. The CDR3 DNA follows: TGCGCCAGCAGCCTGAGGACAGGGAAAAACTATGGCTACACCTTC.

This chain uses TRBV19 with TRBJ1-5; D is unresolved. Trimming took 5 bases from V and 0 from J, leaving 20 bases between them. There are 18 residues in the CDR3. Germline V gives CDR1 LNHDA, CDR2 SQIVND (reference sequence). The CDR3 DNA reads as TGTGCCAGTAGTCCTTCACTTGACCGGGTTTCTAGCAATCAGCCCCAGCATTTT. Protein sequence: CASSPSLDRVSSNQPQHF.

The chain carries TRBV15 and TRBJ2-5; 9 nucleotides align to TRBD1. The better agreement between TRBJ2-7 and the DNA end casts doubt on the J call. CDR3 size: 16 residues. CDR1 is LNHNV, CDR2 YYDKDF, per germline (reference sequence). CDR3 in DNA: TGTGCCACCAGCAGGCGCCGGGACAGGGACTCCTACGAGCAGTACTTC. Encoded protein: CATSRRRDRDSYEQYF.

The rearrangement joins TRBV29-1 to TRBJ2-3; tentative D call: TRBD1 (5 bases). Germline V gene lookup returns CDR1 SQVTM and CDR2 ANQGSEA. V dropped 5 bases and J dropped 1 base, with 10 bases sitting between them. The CDR3 contains 13 residues. CDR3 coding DNA: TGCAGCGTTTCAGGCAGGGGCACAGATACGCAGTATTTT. Its protein is CSVSGRGTDTQYF.

The chain employs TRBV6-6 and TRBJ2-7, with 7 bases fitting TRBD1. Per germline, CDR1 MNHNY and CDR2 SVGAGI (reference sequence). V was pared by 6 bases and J by 1 base, with 12 bases of the junction left unmatched. This CDR3 has 16 amino acids. CDR3 nucleotides: TGTGCCAGCAGCCTCCCCGGGCGACAGGGATCCTACGAGCAGTACTTC. It specifies CASSLPGRQGSYEQYF.

The genes are TRBV9 and TRBJ2-1, with TRBD2 matching over 8 bases. CDR1 and CDR2 (germline): SGDLS, YYNGEE. The trim removed 3 bases at V and 5 bases at J, leaving 4 bases unmatched. The CDR3 spans 14 residues. CDR3 loop: CASSAGGGNNEQFF. CDR3 in DNA: TGTGCCAGCAGCGCCGGGGGGGGGAACAATGAGCAGTTCTTC. Based on the CDR3 plus reference TRBV9 and TRBJ2-1, the full variable domain is DSGVTQTPKHLITATGQRVTLRCSPRSGDLSVYWYQQSLDQGLQFLIQYYNGEERAKGNILERFSAQQFPDLHSELNLSSLELGDSALYFCASSAGGGNNEQFFGPGTRLTVL.

This chain uses TRBV19 with TRBJ2-1; 7 bases are a match to TRBD2. Trimming removed 5 bases from V and 4 bases from J; junction bases left unmatched: 11. Germline V gene data show CDR1 as LNHDA and CDR2 as SQIVND (reference sequence). There are 16 residues in the CDR3. CDR3 nucleotide sequence: TGTGCCAGTAGTGGGGGGACTACCTACATATACAATGAGCAGTTCTTC. As protein: CASSGGTTYIYNEQFF.

This chain connects TRBV2 to TRBJ2-4; D possibly corresponds to TRBD2 (5 bases). Germline V CDR1 and CDR2: SNHLY, FYNNEI. The CDR3 is 13 residues long. V was trimmed by 10 bases and J by 6 bases, leaving 16 bases between them. CDR3 protein: CATTRSGTNIQYF. The CDR3, as DNA: TGTGCCACGACCCGCTCGGGAACAAACATTCAGTACTTC. Using reference TRBV2 and TRBJ2-4 for the parts outside the CDR3, the full variable domain is EPEVTQTPSHQVTQMGQEVILRCVPISNHLYFYWYRQILGQKVEFLVSFYNNEISEKSEIFDDQFSVERPDGSNFTLKIRSTKLEDSAMYFCATTRSGTNIQYFGAGTRLSVL.

In DNA form, the CDR3 reads TGTGCCAGTAGTGGCGGGACAGGGAGACCTTACGAGCAGTACTTC. Its translation is CASSGGTGRPYEQYF. This chain uses TRBV19 with TRBJ2-7; TRBD1 matches 9 bases. The ends lost 5 bases at V and 4 bases at J; junction bases unmatched: 9. This CDR3 is built from 15 residues. Germline-derived CDR1 and CDR2 are LNHDA and SQIVND (reference sequence).

V and J are TRBV5-4 and TRBJ2-7; 8 nucleotides agree with TRBD2. CDR1 is SGHNT and CDR2 is YYREEE in the germline V gene (reference sequence). V trimming: 2 bases; J trimming: 4 bases; junction bases outside the gene matches: 8. This CDR3 contains 15 residues. The CDR3 nucleotides read TGTGCCAGCAGCTTTTTTAGCGGGGCGTTGTACGAGCAGTACTTC. This gives the protein CASSFFSGALYEQYF.

V and J are TRBV13 and TRBJ2-5; D possibly corresponds to TRBD2 (7 bases). Trimming cost V 6 bases and J 5 bases, with 19 bases left between them. Per germline, CDR1 PRHDT and CDR2 FYEKMQ (reference sequence). The CDR3 extends over 15 amino acids. CDR3 coding DNA: TGTGCCAGCAGGGGCTCGGGGGGCACTTGGGAGACCCAGTACTTC. It codes for CASRGSGGTWETQYF. Supplemented by reference TRBV13 and TRBJ2-5, the full variable domain reads AAGVIQSPRHLIKEKRETATLKCYPIPRHDTVYWYQQGPGQDPQFLISFYEKMQSDKGSIPDRFSAQQFSDYHSELNMSSLELGDSALYFCASRGSGGTWETQYFGPGTRLLVL.

The chain recombines TRBV7-6 with TRBJ2-7; 8 positions match TRBD1. Germline loops: CDR1 SGHVS, CDR2 FNYEAQ. The CDR3 has 14 amino acids. V lost 1 base and J lost 4; bases outside the gene matches: 3. CDR3 sequence reads: CASSLGGQGYEQYF. Written as DNA, the CDR3 is TGTGCCAGCAGCTTAGGCGGACAGGGATACGAGCAGTACTTC. Supplemented by reference TRBV7-6 and TRBJ2-7, the full variable domain reads GAGVSQSPRYKVTKRGQDVALRCDPISGHVSLYWYRQALGQGPEFLTYFNYEAQQDKSGLPNDRFSAERPEGSISTLTIQRTEQRDSAMYRCASSLGGQGYEQYFGPGTRLTVT.

The J gene is TRBJ2-2, the V gene TRBV4-1, with TRBD2 matching over 7 bases. The J segment lost 1 base and the V segment lost 0 bases, leaving 2 bases of the junction unmatched. The CDR3 loop spans 16 amino acids. Germline V gene data show CDR1 as MGHRA and CDR2 as YSYEKL. The CDR3 loop reads CASSQDGRGNTGELFF. DNA of the CDR3: TGCGCCAGCAGCCAAGATGGGAGGGGGAACACCGGGGAGCTGTTTTTT.

V is TRBV12-5 and J is TRBJ2-1; 8 nucleotides agree with TRBD1. Trimming removed 0 bases from V and 0 bases from J; junction bases left unmatched: 4. Germline lookup yields CDR1 LGHNT and CDR2 FRNRAP. The CDR3 consists of 17 residues. The CDR3 region is CASGLVRTGSSYNEQFF. CDR3 coding DNA: TGTGCTAGTGGTTTGGTACGGACAGGGAGCTCCTACAATGAGCAGTTCTTC.

A remark on this clone: An end of the junction differs from the germline gene, which may be a read error. The chain carries TRBV7-7 and TRBJ2-1; the D gene is possibly TRBD2 (5 bases). The germline gives CDR1 SSHAT, CDR2 FNYEAQ (reference sequence). CDR3 length equals 13 residues. The DNA for the CDR3 is TGTGCTAGCAGCCCGACCGATGCGGGTGAGCAGTTCTTC. Its translation is CASSPTDAGEQFF.

The CDR3 here is CASSATGSYEQYF. In DNA, the CDR3 is TGTGCCAGCAGCGCGACAGGCTCCTACGAGCAGTACTTC. The chain combines TRBV5-5 with TRBJ2-7, with D tentatively TRBD1 (6 bases). In germline, CDR1 is SGHKS, CDR2 YYEKEE (reference sequence). The CDR3 totals 13 residues. Trimming pared 4 bases from V and 0 bases from J, leaving 8 bases between.

The V call is TRBV18, the J call TRBJ2-1; 7 nucleotides align to TRBD1. From germline, CDR1 is KGHSH and CDR2 LQKENI. The CDR3 sequence is 14 residues long. With V trimmed by 5 bases and J by 4 bases, 5 bases remained unmatched. The CDR3 here is CASSMGQTYNEQFF. The CDR3 nucleotides are TGTGCCAGCTCAATGGGACAGACATACAATGAGCAGTTCTTC.

This clone has more than one count but fewer than ten. The CDR3 bases are TGTGCCAGCAGCTCACGACAGGGGGGTGAAAAACTGTTTTTT. Amino acid sequence: CASSSRQGGEKLFF. The V call is TRBV4-2, the J call TRBJ1-4, with 9 positions matching TRBD1. The ends lost 5 bases at V and 7 bases at J; junction bases unmatched: 5. CDR3 size: 14 residues. Germline V gene sequence: CDR1 LGHNA, CDR2 YNFKEQ.

The V gene is TRBV11-2, the J gene TRBJ2-1; D not certain. The CDR3 sequence is 11 residues long. Germline-derived CDR1 and CDR2 are SGHAT and FQNNGV. With 5 bases removed from V and 12 bases from J, the gap between germline ends came to 11 bases. The CDR3 region is CASSEGVGQFF. In nucleotides, the CDR3 is TGTGCCAGCAGCGAAGGAGTAGGGCAGTTCTTC.

The CDR3 reads CASSEMGGLYTDTQYF. The CDR3 DNA sequence: TGTGCCAGCAGTGAGATGGGGGGTCTTTACACAGATACGCAGTATTTT. The chain has TRBV6-1 and TRBJ2-3, with D possibly being TRBD2 (6 bases). Germline CDR1 reads MNHNS; CDR2 reads SASEGT. V was clipped by 3 bases and J by 2 bases, with 15 bases between them. The CDR3 sequence is 16 residues long.

The V gene is TRBV15, the J gene TRBJ2-2; 9 bases are a match to TRBD1. CDR3 length: 16 amino acids. From germline, CDR1 is LNHNV and CDR2 YYDKDF (reference sequence). Trimming removed 2 bases from V and 5 bases from J; junction bases left unmatched: 6. The CDR3 nucleotides are TGTGCCACCAGCAGAACCGGGACAGGGTCGACCGGGGAGCTGTTTTTT. Amino acids: CATSRTGTGSTGELFF.

This clone came up a few times. The rearrangement links TRBV2 to TRBJ2-1, with 13 bases that match TRBD2. CDR3 size: 14 residues. Germline CDR1 reads SNHLY; CDR2 reads FYNNEI. V was pared by 6 bases and J by 9 bases, with 5 bases of the junction left unmatched. The CDR3 reads CASRVGLAGTEQFF. DNA for the CDR3: TGTGCCAGCAGGGTGGGACTAGCGGGGACTGAGCAGTTCTTC.

The chain is built from TRBV5-6 and TRBJ2-4; TRBD1 matches at 8 bases. This CDR3 has 17 residues. Germline CDR1 reads SGHDT; CDR2 reads YYEEEE. V trimming: 7 bases; J trimming: 1 base; junction bases outside the gene matches: 13. In DNA, the CDR3 is TGTGCCAGCGGTAGGACAGGGTTGATTGTGGCCAAAAACATTCAGTACTTC. This codes for CASGRTGLIVAKNIQYF.

The count of this clone is one. V gene TRBV27 combines with J gene TRBJ1-4, with 8 positions matching TRBD1. V shed 5 bases and J 10 bases; nucleotides not matched to a gene: 12. Germline V gene sequence: CDR1 MNHEY, CDR2 SMNVEV (reference sequence). This CDR3 contains 15 residues. CDR3 residues: CASSGLDRVPGKLFF. The CDR3 nucleotides are TGTGCCAGCAGTGGCCTGGACAGGGTCCCCGGAAAACTGTTTTTT.

The rearrangement joins TRBV5-1 to TRBJ2-7, with 8 bases that match TRBD1. V lost 4 bases and J lost 4; bases outside the gene matches: 13. The CDR3 consists of 16 residues. Germline lookup yields CDR1 SGHRS and CDR2 YFSETQ. The CDR3 bases are TGCGCCAGCAGCCGTACAGGGGGACAACAACCTTACGAGCAGTACTTC. This gives the protein CASSRTGGQQPYEQYF.

The chain carries TRBV19 and TRBJ1-2; 10 bases agree with TRBD1. V was clipped by 7 bases and J by 6 bases; unmatched bases: 5. This CDR3 has 13 amino acids. CDR1 LNHDA and CDR2 SQIVND come from the germline V gene (reference sequence). The CDR3 DNA sequence: TGTGCCAGTACGGGTGGGACAGGGGATGGCTACACCTTC. Its translation: CASTGGTGDGYTF.

This clone was counted a few times. J is TRBJ2-1 and V is TRBV5-6, with D unclear. Germline CDR1 and CDR2: SGHDT and YYEEEE. This CDR3 is 14 amino acids long. Trimming took off 4 bases at V and 9 bases at J, with 17 bases between the two ends. The CDR3 region is CASSRPLARSEQFF. The CDR3, as DNA: TGTGCCAGCAGCAGACCGTTGGCGCGGAGTGAGCAGTTCTTC.

This chain uses TRBV28 with TRBJ2-1; 7 nucleotides align to TRBD2. CDR1 is MDHEN, CDR2 SYDVKM, per germline. CDR3 length: 16 residues. The junction had 15 bases not matched to a gene; V was cut back by 5 bases and J by 8 bases. CDR3 in amino acids: CASSLLGTTGVDEQFF. The CDR3 coding sequence is TGTGCCAGCAGTCTTTTAGGGACTACCGGGGTCGATGAGCAGTTCTTC.

The chain employs TRBV5-4 and TRBJ2-1, with 9 bases that match TRBD2. CDR3 length: 14 amino acids. V dropped 0 bases and J dropped 6; count of bases not matched to a gene: 1. Germline loops: CDR1 SGHNT, CDR2 YYREEE (reference sequence). DNA of the CDR3: TGTGCCAGCAGCTTGGGACTAGCGGTCAATGAGCAGTTCTTC. This gives the protein CASSLGLAVNEQFF.